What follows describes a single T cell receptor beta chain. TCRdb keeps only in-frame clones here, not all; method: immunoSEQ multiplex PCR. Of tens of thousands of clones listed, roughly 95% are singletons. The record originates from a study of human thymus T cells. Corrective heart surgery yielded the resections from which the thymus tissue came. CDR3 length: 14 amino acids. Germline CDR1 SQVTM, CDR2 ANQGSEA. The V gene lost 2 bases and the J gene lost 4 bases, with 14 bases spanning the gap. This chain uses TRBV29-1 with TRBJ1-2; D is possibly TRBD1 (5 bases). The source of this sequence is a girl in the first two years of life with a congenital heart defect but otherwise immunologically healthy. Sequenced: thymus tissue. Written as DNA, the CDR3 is TGCAGCGTTGAATCCGCAGACAGTTTCTATGGCTACACCTTC. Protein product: CSVESADSFYGYTF.